What follows is one T cell receptor beta chain and its context. This entry belongs to a study of CD8+CD57+ T cells in acquired aplastic anemia. Investigators profiled TCR beta VDJ and CDR3 from genomic DNA template. One entry per CDR3 protein results from TCRdb running MiXCR on the reads. The data show 150,000 to 200,000 distinct CDR3 sequences, roughly 43% seen once. Only patients with CD8+CD57+ cell expansion on flow cytometry were chosen for sequencing. The CDR3 runs to 14 residues. CDR1 is GTSNPN and CDR2 is SVGIG in the germline V gene (reference sequence). V was trimmed by 0 bases and J by 6 bases, leaving 9 bases between them.

The sequenced sample was sorted CD4+, CD8+, or CD8+CD57+ T cells (not recorded which) from PBMCs. This chain joins TRBV30 and TRBJ1-6; no reliable D call. This sequence originates from a human donor with aplastic anemia. The CDR3 loop is CAWSVGQSNSPLHF. The CDR3 DNA follows: TGTGCCTGGAGTGTGGGTCAGTCTAATTCACCCCTCCACTTT.